The T cell receptor beta chain under discussion was sequenced for a study of high-grade serous ovarian cancer treatment subgroups. Turning to the study itself: Each sample yielded on average around 7,000 unique TCR beta rearrangements from over 12,000 reads. Findings and caveats of the study: Tumors within one patient showed repertoire similarity of about 0.1 to 0.8.

The tumor samples were collected prior to definitive surgery or chemotherapy. The repertoire was sequenced with immunoSEQ multiplex PCR; TCRdb's copy has only in-frame clones and lacks some. In the table there are about 39,000 clones, around 80% of which are singletons. About this clone itself: What it binds is unknown.

Germline lookup yields CDR1 SGHDT and CDR2 YYEEEE. V lost 5 bases, J lost 4 bases, and 14 bases lay in between. The CDR3 runs 14 residues. Material for sequencing was tumor tissue. The chain has TRBV5-6 and TRBJ2-3; no definite D call. This receptor was obtained from a human donor with high-grade serous ovarian cancer. The DNA for the CDR3 is TGTGCCAGCAGTAATGGACCGCTTGCAGATACGCAGTATTTT. As protein: CASSNGPLADTQYF.